Shown below are 17 T cell receptor beta chains from a single sample sequenced in a study of T cells in Graves' hyperthyroidism and ophthalmopathy. RNA transcripts gave rise to amplified TCR beta CDR3 regions. First-round RT-PCR with HTBI primers amplified the TCR CDR3 region. TCRdb reprocessed the multiplex PCR reads via MiXCR and lists one record per CDR3 protein. Here the sample spans around 600,000 distinct CDR3 sequences, around 14% being singletons. Sequencing was performed on blood. All receptors come from a woman aged 18-29 years with Graves' ophthalmopathy.

This clonotype was seen only a few times. The genes are TRBV7-2 and TRBJ2-1; a possible D gene is TRBD2 (6 bases). The germline V gene encodes CDR1 SGHTA and CDR2 FQGNSA. Trimming left V 6 bases short and J 5 bases short, with 17 bases between. The CDR3 totals 15 residues. Written as DNA, the CDR3 is TGTGCCAGCAGTATATCGAGGCGGGAACACAATGAGCAGTTCTTC. This gives the protein CASSISRREHNEQFF.

V and J are TRBV14 and TRBJ2-1; the match to TRBD2 covers 10 bases. V lost 2 bases to trimming and J lost 0 bases; unmatched junction nucleotides: 1. The CDR3 totals 16 residues. Germline V gene data show CDR1 as SGHDN and CDR2 as FVKESK. CDR3 region: CASSQLAGVSYNEQFF. CDR3 coding DNA: TGTGCCAGCAGCCAACTAGCGGGGGTCTCCTACAATGAGCAGTTCTTC.

This clonotype occurred many times. J is TRBJ2-7 and V is TRBV12-3 or TRBV12-4; D uncertain. CDR3 size: 12 residues. V was shortened by 2 bases and J by 4 bases, with 6 bases between the two germline ends. For the CDR3, the DNA is TGTGCCAGCAGTTTAAGAGAGTACGAGCAGTACTTC. Translation: CASSLREYEQYF.

The chain uses TRBV6-2 or TRBV6-3 and TRBJ2-7; 13 bases are a match to TRBD2. The germline CDR1 and CDR2 sequences are MNHEY and SVGEGT. V lost 5 bases to trimming and J lost 3 bases; unmatched junction nucleotides: 10. The CDR3 extends over 17 amino acids. CDR3 sequence (DNA): TGTGCCAGCAGTAGGACCGGGACTAGCGGGAATCTCTACGAGCAGTACTTC. It translates to CASSRTGTSGNLYEQYF.

The gene calls are TRBV7-6 and TRBJ2-7; the match to TRBD2 covers 11 bases. V lost 5 bases, J lost 5 bases, and 2 bases stayed unmatched. Germline-derived CDR1 and CDR2 are SGHVS and FNYEAQ. CDR3 size: 13 residues. The CDR3 loop is CASSEGLADEQYF. CDR3 sequence (DNA): TGTGCCAGCAGCGAGGGACTAGCGGACGAGCAGTACTTC.

This clonotype was detected many times. This rearrangement joins TRBV11-1 to TRBJ2-1; TRBD2 matches 8 bases. J lost 4 bases, V lost 1 base, and 6 bases had no gene match. The CDR3 is 16 amino acids. Per germline, CDR1 SGHAT and CDR2 FQDESV (reference sequence). CDR3 protein: CASSLGVSGTYNEQFF. The CDR3, as DNA: TGTGCCAGCAGCTTAGGTGTTAGCGGGACTTACAATGAGCAGTTCTTC.

There are many counts of this clonotype. J is TRBJ2-1 and V is TRBV3-1, with TRBD1 identical over 7 bases. The trim removed 0 bases at V and 4 bases at J, leaving 0 bases unmatched. Germline loops: CDR1 LGHDT, CDR2 YNNKEL (reference sequence). The CDR3 runs to 14 residues. In DNA, the CDR3 is TGTGCCAGCAGCCAAGACAGGGGGTACAATGAGCAGTTCTTC. It translates to CASSQDRGYNEQFF.

A note on this clonotype: Being one base from a much bigger clone, this may be a read error. The chain couples TRBV20-1 to TRBJ2-5; TRBD2 aligns across 11 bases. This CDR3 is built from 17 residues. The ends lost 1 base at V and 0 bases at J; junction bases unmatched: 7. Germline V gene sequence: CDR1 DFQATT, CDR2 SNEGSKA (reference sequence). This chain's CDR3 is CSARGPLAGAHQETQYF. In DNA, the CDR3 is TGCAGTGCTAGAGGACCACTAGCGGGAGCCCACCAAGAGACCCAGTACTTC.

This clonotype was detected many times. V and J are TRBV9 and TRBJ1-3, with D maybe TRBD1 (5 bases). Germline CDR1 and CDR2: SGDLS and YYNGEE. Trimming stripped 3 bases from V and 0 bases from J, with 10 bases between. This CDR3 has 15 amino acids. The CDR3 coding sequence is TGTGCCAGCAGCGGAGGGACCTTCTCTGGAAACACCATATATTTT. This codes for CASSGGTFSGNTIYF. The full variable domain, with the rest looked up from reference TRBV9 and TRBJ1-3, is DSGVTQTPKHLITATGQRVTLRCSPRSGDLSVYWYQQSLDQGLQFLIQYYNGEERAKGNILERFSAQQFPDLHSELNLSSLELGDSALYFCASSGGTFSGNTIYFGEGSWLTVV.

The table lists this clonotype with many counts. This chain connects TRBV28 to TRBJ2-5; 7 bases match TRBD1. Germline V CDR1 and CDR2: MDHEN, SYDVKM. V was pared by 6 bases and J by 0 bases, with 7 bases of the junction left unmatched. The CDR3 sequence is 15 residues long. The CDR3 nucleotides are TGTGCCAGCAGCCCCGACAGGGACCACCAAGAGACCCAGTACTTC. Its translation is CASSPDRDHQETQYF.

This clonotype was seen repeatedly, ten times or more. V gene TRBV7-8 combines with J gene TRBJ2-3, with D tentatively TRBD2 (6 bases). The CDR3 is 16 amino acids. The V end was cut by 4 bases, the J end by 1 base, with 15 bases between. Germline lookup yields CDR1 SGHVS and CDR2 FQNEAQ. The CDR3 sequence: CASSSEPEGGTDTQYF. CDR3 DNA: TGTGCCAGCAGCTCAGAACCGGAGGGCGGCACAGATACGCAGTATTTT.

There are a few counts of this clonotype. The chain is built from TRBV4-1 and TRBJ2-1, with a weak D call TRBD1 (6 bases). V lost 1 base, J lost 1 base, and 11 bases lay in between. Germline-derived CDR1 and CDR2 are MGHRA and YSYEKL. The CDR3 loop spans 16 amino acids. CDR3: CASSQVQGGSYNEQFF. The CDR3 DNA reads TGCGCCAGCAGCCAAGTACAGGGTGGTTCCTACAATGAGCAGTTCTTC.

This clonotype occurred many times. This chain connects TRBV5-1 to TRBJ2-3; D unclear. CDR1 SGHRS and CDR2 YFSETQ come from the germline V gene. The CDR3 is 12 residues long. V lost 1 base and J 4 bases, leaving 4 bases between the germline ends. The CDR3 region is CASSLLSDTQYF. DNA for the CDR3: TGCGCCAGCAGCTTGTTGTCAGATACGCAGTATTTT.

This clonotype was seen many times. The chain links TRBV20-1 to TRBJ1-6; D might be TRBD1 (5 bases). The CDR3 contains 16 residues. Trimming cost V 0 bases and J 4 bases, with 13 bases left between them. Germline CDR1 is DFQATT and CDR2 is SNEGSKA (reference sequence). The CDR3 nucleotides are TGCAGTGCTAGAGATTACTCTGGGGGGTATAATTCACCCCTCCACTTT. This codes for CSARDYSGGYNSPLHF.

V is TRBV9 and J is TRBJ2-6; 12 positions match TRBD2. V lost 4 bases to trimming and J lost 0 bases; unmatched junction nucleotides: 2. The CDR3 length is 17 residues. Looked up from germline, CDR1 is SGDLS and CDR2 is YYNGEE. CDR3 sequence (DNA): TGTGCCAGCAGCAGGGGACTAGCGGGCTCTGGGGCCAACGTCCTGACTTTC. Protein product: CASSRGLAGSGANVLTF. Drawing the rest from reference TRBV9 and TRBJ2-6, the complete variable domain is DSGVTQTPKHLITATGQRVTLRCSPRSGDLSVYWYQQSLDQGLQFLIQYYNGEERAKGNILERFSAQQFPDLHSELNLSSLELGDSALYFCASSRGLAGSGANVLTFGAGSRLTVL.

The chain employs TRBV18 and TRBJ2-1, with a possible D match to TRBD2 (7 bases). Germline V gives CDR1 KGHSH, CDR2 LQKENI. Trimming pared 1 base from V and 10 bases from J, leaving 11 bases between. The CDR3 covers 13 residues. CDR3 nucleotide sequence: TGTGCCAGCTCACCACGAGGGGGGGAGGAGCAGTTCTTC. It encodes CASSPRGGEEQFF.

A remark on this clonotype: An end of the junction does not agree with germline; a read error may underlie this. The rearrangement uses TRBV30 and TRBJ2-3; D call uncertain. The CDR3 contains 14 residues. The germline V gene encodes CDR1 GTSNPN and CDR2 SVGIG (reference sequence). CDR3 coding DNA: TGTGCCTGGAGTGTAGGCCAAGGCACAGATATGCAGTATTTT. It encodes CAWSVGQGTDMQYF.